This TCR beta chain came from a study of shared clonotypes between healthy human individuals. Overall study context: A couple of women and a few men aged 18 to 49 served as donors. Notes on the study in general: Sharing across four donors was highest in naive CD4 (around 5%) and lowest in memory CD8 (0.4%).

Only in-frame clones appear in the TCRdb table, and some are missing; sequencing was by immunoSEQ multiplex PCR. The sample contains about 520,000 clones, roughly 95% of which appear only once. V was trimmed by 5 bases and J by 0 bases, leaving 14 bases between them. Germline V gene data show CDR1 as MDHEN and CDR2 as SYDVKM. The CDR3 extends over 15 amino acids. On this clone: Its antigen is still unknown.

The sequence was obtained from a woman in her 30s in good health. Sequencing used naive CD4+ T cells sorted from blood. The subset is: CD45RA+ positively selected. The V call is TRBV28, the J call TRBJ2-7; unclear D gene. This CDR3 is CASSGDETYSYEQYF. DNA for the CDR3: TGTGCCAGCAGTGGTGACGAAACATACTCCTACGAGCAGTACTTC.